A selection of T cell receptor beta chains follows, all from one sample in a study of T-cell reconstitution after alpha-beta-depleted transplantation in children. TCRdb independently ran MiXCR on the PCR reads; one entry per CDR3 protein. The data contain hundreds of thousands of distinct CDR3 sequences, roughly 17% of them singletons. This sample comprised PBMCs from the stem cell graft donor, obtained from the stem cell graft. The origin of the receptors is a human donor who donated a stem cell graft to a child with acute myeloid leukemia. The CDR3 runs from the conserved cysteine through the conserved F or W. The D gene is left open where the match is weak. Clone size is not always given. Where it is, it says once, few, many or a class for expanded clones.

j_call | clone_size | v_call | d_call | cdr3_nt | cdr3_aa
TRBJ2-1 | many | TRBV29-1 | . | TGCAGCGCCGCCGGGGTAATGCGGGGATCCTACAATGAGCAGTTCTTC | CSAAGVMRGSYNEQFF
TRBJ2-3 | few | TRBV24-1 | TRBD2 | TGTGCCACCAGTGATTTTGGGCTAGCGGGGGGACTCACAGATACGCAGTATTTT | CATSDFGLAGGLTDTQYF
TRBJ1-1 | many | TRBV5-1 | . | TGCGCCAGCAGCTTTACAGACAACACTGAAGCTTTCTTT | CASSFTDNTEAFF
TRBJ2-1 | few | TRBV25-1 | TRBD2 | TGTGCCAGCACTCCCGATCGCGGGACTAGAGACAATGAGCAGTTCTTC | CASTPDRGTRDNEQFF
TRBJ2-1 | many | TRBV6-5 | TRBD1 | TGTGCCAGCAGGACAGGGGGCGAAGAGCAGTTCTTC | CASRTGGEEQFF
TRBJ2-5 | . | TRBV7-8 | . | TGTGCCAGCAGCCCCAGTCCGACGCCGGGGACCCAGTACTTC | CASSPSPTPGTQYF
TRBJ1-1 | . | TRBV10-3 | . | TGTGCCATCAGTGGGCCGCAGCAGGGATACACTGAAGCTTTCTTT | CAISGPQQGYTEAFF
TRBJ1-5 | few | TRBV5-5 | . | TGTGCCAGCAGCGGAGGCAGGGGTAGCAATCAGCCCCAGCATTTT | CASSGGRGSNQPQHF
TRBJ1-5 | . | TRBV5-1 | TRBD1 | TGCGCCAGCAGCTTGTCCGGGACAGGGATCAATCAGCCCCAGCATTTT | CASSLSGTGINQPQHF
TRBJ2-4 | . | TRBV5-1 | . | TGCGCCAGCGGGCTACCGTCAGAAAACATTCAGTACTTC | CASGLPSENIQYF